This T cell receptor (beta chain) was obtained from a study of glioma-infiltrating T cells after dendritic cell vaccination. Study-level background: Between the early 2000s and the early 2010s, patients got autologous tumor lysate-pulsed dendritic cell vaccines. Findings and caveats of the study: Only a small number of patients had complete blood and tumor samples.

Regarding this clone: The antigen is undetermined.

In germline, CDR1 is SGHRS, CDR2 YFSETQ. V dropped 3 bases and J dropped 7; count of bases not matched to a gene: 8. The CDR3 loop spans 15 amino acids. The immunoSEQ assay amplified TCRB CDR3 from up to roughly 2 ug DNA. Profiling relied on immunoSEQ multiplex PCR, and the TCRdb table lists in-frame clones only, not all of them. The table shows about 94,000 clones, with 80% occurring only once. Sample time point: after dendritic cell vaccination, including at tumor progression/relapse. Selection required adequate fresh-frozen tumor tissue plus more than two years' survival data. The sample in question was blood, obtained after dendritic cell vaccination. The rearrangement links TRBV5-1 to TRBJ1-4; 8 bases agree with TRBD1. The origin of this receptor is a human donor with glioblastoma. CDR3 residues: CASSSGGVGFEKLFF. In DNA form, the CDR3 reads TGCGCCAGCAGCTCAGGGGGCGTAGGGTTTGAAAAACTGTTTTTT.